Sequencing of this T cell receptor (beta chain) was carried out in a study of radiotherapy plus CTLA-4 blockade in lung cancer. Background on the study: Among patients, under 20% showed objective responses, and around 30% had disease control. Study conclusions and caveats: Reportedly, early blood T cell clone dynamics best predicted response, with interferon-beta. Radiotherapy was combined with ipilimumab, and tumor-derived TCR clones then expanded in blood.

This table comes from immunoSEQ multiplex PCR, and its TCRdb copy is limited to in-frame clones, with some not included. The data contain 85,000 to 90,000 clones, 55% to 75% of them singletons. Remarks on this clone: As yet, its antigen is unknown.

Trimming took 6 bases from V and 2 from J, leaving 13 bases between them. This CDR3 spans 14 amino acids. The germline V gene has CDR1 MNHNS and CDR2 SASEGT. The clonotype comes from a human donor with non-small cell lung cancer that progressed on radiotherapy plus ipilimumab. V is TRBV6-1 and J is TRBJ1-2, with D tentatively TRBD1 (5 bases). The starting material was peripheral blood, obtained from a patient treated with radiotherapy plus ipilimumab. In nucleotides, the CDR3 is TGTGCCAGCAGACCCGGACAATTCAACTATGGCTACACCTTC. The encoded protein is CASRPGQFNYGYTF.